These 6 T cell receptor beta chains came from one sample sequenced in a study of early T cells in non-severe SARS-CoV-2 infection. MiXCR, run by TCRdb on the 5' RACE reads, gives a single entry per CDR3 protein. Among some 57,000 distinct CDR3 sequences, over 9.5% were seen once, and the ten largest hold about 9.7%. Specimen: whole blood. Source of these receptors: an adult who was a healthcare worker with PCR-confirmed SARS-CoV-2 infection or an uninfected control (not recorded which).

The chain has TRBV7-8 and TRBJ2-1, with 13 bases aligning to TRBD2. Germline V gene sequence: CDR1 SGHVS, CDR2 FQNEAQ. There are 17 residues in the CDR3. Trimming at V came to 4 bases and at J to 1 base, leaving 4 bases not matched to a gene. CDR3 sequence (DNA): TGTGCCAGCAGCTGGGAACTAGCGGGGGGGTCCTACAATGAGCAGTTCTTC. This gives the protein CASSWELAGGSYNEQFF.

This clonotype was seen only once. This sequence joins TRBV5-5 and TRBJ2-7; 13 bases are shared with TRBD2. Trimming removed 4 bases from V and 3 bases from J; junction bases left unmatched: 4. Germline V lookup: CDR1 SGHKS, CDR2 YYEKEE (reference sequence). CDR3 length equals 15 residues. The CDR3 protein is CASSTGLAGVYEQYF. In DNA, the CDR3 is TGTGCCAGCAGCACCGGACTAGCGGGAGTCTACGAGCAGTACTTC.

The rearrangement links TRBV12-3 or TRBV12-4 to TRBJ2-7, with TRBD1 as a possible D gene (6 bases). The CDR3 covers 14 residues. With 6 bases removed from V and 2 bases from J, the gap between germline ends came to 14 bases. The DNA of the CDR3 is TGTGCCAGCAGCCTGGGACAACGGGCCTACGAGCAGTACTTC. This translates into CASSLGQRAYEQYF.

V is TRBV3-1 and J is TRBJ2-3; 10 bases align to TRBD2. The CDR3 totals 17 residues. J was trimmed by 4 bases and V by 0 bases; bases with no gene match: 7. Per germline, CDR1 LGHDT and CDR2 YNNKEL (reference sequence). CDR3 DNA: TGTGCCAGCAGCCAAGACCCTAGCGGGGGCTTCGCAGATACGCAGTATTTT. Translation gives CASSQDPSGGFADTQYF.

The table lists this clonotype with a few counts. The gene calls are TRBV18 and TRBJ2-4, with 8 bases identical to TRBD2. This CDR3 has 15 residues. With V trimmed by 3 bases and J by 5 bases, 6 bases remained unmatched. The germline V gene encodes CDR1 KGHSH and CDR2 LQKENI. This chain's CDR3 is CASSPARGAENIQYF. CDR3 nucleotides: TGTGCCAGCTCACCTGCGCGGGGGGCGGAAAACATTCAGTACTTC.

This clonotype was counted a few times. CDR3 amino acids: CASSLLPPQETQYF. DNA for the CDR3: TGTGCCAGCAGCTTACTTCCTCCCCAAGAGACCCAGTACTTC. The chain couples TRBV12-3 or TRBV12-4 to TRBJ2-5, with D unclear. With 6 bases removed from V and 1 base from J, the gap between germline ends came to 12 bases. This CDR3 has 14 residues.